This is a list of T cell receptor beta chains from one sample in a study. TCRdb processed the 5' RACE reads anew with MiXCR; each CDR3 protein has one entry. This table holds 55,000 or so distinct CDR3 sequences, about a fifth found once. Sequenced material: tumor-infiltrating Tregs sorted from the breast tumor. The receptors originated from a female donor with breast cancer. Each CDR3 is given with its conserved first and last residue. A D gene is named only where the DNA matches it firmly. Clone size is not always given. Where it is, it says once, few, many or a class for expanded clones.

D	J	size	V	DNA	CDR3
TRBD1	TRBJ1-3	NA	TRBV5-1	TGCGCCAGCAGTCTTTTCCCGGGACAGGCGAACACCATATATTTT	CASSLFPGQANTIYF
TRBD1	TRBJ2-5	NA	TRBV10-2	TGCGCCAGCATAAAGACAGGGGCAGAGACCCAGTACTTC	CASIKTGAETQYF
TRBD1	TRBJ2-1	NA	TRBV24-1	TGTGCCACCAGTGGTGTCGACGGGACAGAGACCAATGAGCAGTTCTTC	CATSGVDGTETNEQFF
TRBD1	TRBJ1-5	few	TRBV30	TGTGCCTGGAGTGGTGGGACAGGCCCTCAGCCCCAGCATTTT	CAWSGGTGPQPQHF
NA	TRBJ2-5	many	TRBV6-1	TGTGCCAGCAGTGAGGCGGGACAGTACCAAGAGACCCAGTACTTC	CASSEAGQYQETQYF
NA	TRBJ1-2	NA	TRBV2	TGTGCCAGCGGAGGTACCCCGGACGGATATTACACCTTC	CASGGTPDGYYTF
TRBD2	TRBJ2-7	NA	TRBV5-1	TGCGCCAGCAGCTCCCGGGGGGGGTCCTACGAGCAGTACTTC	CASSSRGGSYEQYF
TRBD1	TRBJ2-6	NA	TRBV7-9	TGTGCCAGCAGCAAAGGGACAGAACGAAAATTTGGGGCCAACGTCCTGACTTTC	CASSKGTERKFGANVLTF
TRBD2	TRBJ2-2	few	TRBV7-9	TGTGCCAGCAGCTGGGAGACGGGAGGAAGTACCGGGGAGCTGTTTTTT	CASSWETGGSTGELFF
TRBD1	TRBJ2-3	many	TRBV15	TGTGCCTCCAGACGGGACAGAAACACAGATACGCAGTATTTT	CASRRDRNTDTQYF
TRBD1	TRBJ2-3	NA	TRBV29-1	TGCAGCTCTGGACAGGGACAAGATACGCAGTATTTT	CSSGQGQDTQYF
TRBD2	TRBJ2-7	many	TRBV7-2	TGTGCCAGCACCGGGGACCTCGGGGGGTTATTAACCCAGATGGAGCAGTACTTC	CASTGDLGGLLTQMEQYF
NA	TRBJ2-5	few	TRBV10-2	TGCGCCAGCAGTGGACAGCTCCAAGAGACCCAGTACTTC	CASSGQLQETQYF
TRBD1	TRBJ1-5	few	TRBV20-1	TGCAGTGCCAGGCCGGTTCCAGGGGGCGGACAGCCCCAGCATTTT	CSARPVPGGGQPQHF
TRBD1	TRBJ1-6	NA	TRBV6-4	TGTGCCAGCAGTAACCGACAGGGTGTATTTTCACCCCTCCACTTT	CASSNRQGVFSPLHF
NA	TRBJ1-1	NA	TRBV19	TGTGCCAGTAGTATAGCGTCCCTTATCGGGACCACTGAAGCTTTCTTT	CASSIASLIGTTEAFF
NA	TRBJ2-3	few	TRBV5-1	TGCGCCAGCAGCTTGGCGGGGAACCCAGATACGCAGTATTTT	CASSLAGNPDTQYF
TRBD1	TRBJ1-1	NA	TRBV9	TGTGCCATCCAGTTCTTACACAGGGGCCCGAACACTGAAGCTTTCTTT	CAIQFLHRGPNTEAFF
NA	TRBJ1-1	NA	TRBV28	TGTGCCAGCAGTATCCCTCAGGGGTCAACCATGAACACTGAAGCTTTCTTT	CASSIPQGSTMNTEAFF
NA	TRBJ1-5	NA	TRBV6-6	TGTGCCAGCAGTTACGTGGCAGGGCTAAGCAATCAGCCCCAGCATTTT	CASSYVAGLSNQPQHF
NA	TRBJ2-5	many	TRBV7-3	TGTGCCAGCAGCTTAGGTGGGAAGGAGGGGGAGACCCAGTACTTC	CASSLGGKEGETQYF
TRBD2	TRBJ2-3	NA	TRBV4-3	TGCGCCAGCAGCCGGCAACAGACTAGCGGGACATCCACAGATACGCAGTATTTT	CASSRQQTSGTSTDTQYF
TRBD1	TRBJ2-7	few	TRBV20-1	TGCAGTGCTAGCCTGGGGACAGAGCATTCCTACGAGCAGTACTTC	CSASLGTEHSYEQYF
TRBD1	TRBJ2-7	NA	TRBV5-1	TGCGCCAGTAGTTTACAGGGACAGGGGCCCTACGAGCAGTACTTC	CASSLQGQGPYEQYF
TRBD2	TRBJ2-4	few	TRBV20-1	TGCAGTGCCGCCGGGACTAGCGGACTAGCCAAAAACATTCAGTACTTC	CSAAGTSGLAKNIQYF
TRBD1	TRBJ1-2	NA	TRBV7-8	TGTGCCAGCAGCCCGCGGACAGGGAACTATGGCTACACCTTC	CASSPRTGNYGYTF
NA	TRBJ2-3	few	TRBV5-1	TGCGCCAGCAGCCTCGCCACAGATACGCAGTATTTT	CASSLATDTQYF